The entry below gives a single T cell receptor beta chain sequence along with its context. The CDR3 sequence is 14 residues long. In germline, CDR1 is MGHRA, CDR2 YSYEKL. V shed 1 base and J shed 5 bases, with 11 bases lying between them. The record originates from a study of shared T cell receptors in the human thymus. TCRdb's copy holds only in-frame clones and misses some; the assay was immunoSEQ multiplex PCR. The sample holds hundreds of thousands of clones, about 87% seen once. These data are also associated with another study on human thymus T cells. That paper notes: Corrective heart surgery yielded resections, and these provided the thymus tissue. Thymic and blood repertoires seemed to show skewed V and J gene use.

Sequencing was performed on thymocytes. The J gene is TRBJ1-1, the V gene TRBV4-1; D unclear. This TCR was sampled from a boy in the first two years of life with a congenital heart defect. The chain's CDR3 is CASSQVGGWTEAFF. In nucleotides, the CDR3 is TGCGCCAGCAGCCAAGTTGGAGGGTGGACTGAAGCTTTCTTT.